This TCR beta chain derives from a study of regulatory T cells in long-lasting Graves disease listed by TCRdb under 2021. About the investigation overall: In the newly diagnosed Graves' disease group, patients had been taking antithyroid drugs for less than 3 months. Patients with persistent Graves' disease were compared with patients with newly diagnosed Graves' disease using TCR sequencing and RNA sequencing of peripheral blood. The study took place in China and was registered as a clinical trial. TCR sequencing covered about 13 persistent and 20 newly diagnosed Graves' disease patients, 33 samples in total.

Trimming takes 0 bases from V and 5 bases from J, and the germline ends sit 23 bases apart. CDR1 and CDR2 were assigned from the germline V gene as SGHRS and YFSETQ. From the cysteine up to the phenylalanine, the CDR3 has a length of 18 residues. CDR3 DNA is the only sequence kept; it has 54 bases, read in frame from the first base. The time point label corresponds to: newly diagnosed GD, antithyroid drugs for less than 3 months. For both TCR sequencing and RNA sequencing, RNA was extracted from PBMCs in TRIzol. The diagnosis of Graves' disease was made according to American Thyroid Association guidelines. The patients came from an endocrinology department in Xi'an, China. From each patient, 7.5 to 9.5 milliliters of peripheral blood was collected into an EDTA anticoagulant tube. Ficoll Paque Plus density gradient separation was used to isolate PBMCs, and no further T cell sorting was performed. RNA quality was checked with an Agilent 2100 Bioanalyzer and agarose gel, and concentration with a NanoDrop 2000.

The library was generated by multiplex PCR. Sequencing instrument: Illumina HiSeq 4000. CDR3 regions were amplified by Arm-PCR with iRepertoire HTBI primers to construct TCR beta libraries. Gel purification was performed on PCR products prior to sequencing. In the authors' own workflow: Gene usage analysis of CDR3 amino acid clonotypes relied on the approximately 68 TRBV and around 14 TRBJ segments identified across samples. Filtered high-quality paired reads were merged into contigs using COPE and FqMerger. Contigs were aligned with BLAST to IMGT TRBV, TRBD and TRBJ reference genes, and CDR3 was defined per IMGT. Any clonotype with a frequency above 0.1% was counted as a highly expanded clone. Repertoire diversity was measured by Shannon entropy, and V-J evenness by the Gini coefficient. A clonotype found in more than one individual was treated as public. Through fastp at Q25 and MiXCR, TCRdb rebuilt clones from the public reads, retaining in-frame beta chains. Each record represents a unique CDR3 protein, reported with the most common genes and DNA among its rows. Here the V and J calls rest on TCRdb's processing, not on the authors' analysis. In this sample the table shows about 420,000 distinct CDR3 sequences, roughly 17% of which occur a single time. 20% to 25% of the sample belongs to the ten largest clones.

The paper as a whole reports these results and caveats: Peripheral blood alone was examined, since thyroid tissue, which constituted the primary lesion, could not be accessed. The small sample size was acknowledged by the authors as a limitation that may reduce accuracy. Preferential use of TRBV28, TRBJ1-2 and TRBJ2-5 was observed in persistent disease, whereas TRBV20-1 and TRBJ2-1 were favored in newly diagnosed disease. Lower TCR Shannon entropy and fewer highly expanded clones were observed in persistent Graves' disease patients than in newly diagnosed patients, which suggested clonal expansion. Only the TCR beta chain was sequenced and analyzed. A larger number of public clonotypes was shared among persistent patients (about 2,700) than among newly diagnosed patients (around 870).

In its sample, this clonotype was seen many times. No antigen is known for it. It has no much larger one-base neighbor in the sample; base qualities were not kept. This same sample was also taken into another study, of T cells in Graves' hyperthyroidism and ophthalmopathy. The second study also describes: Stable Graves' hyperthyroidism was defined as no progression to ophthalmopathy during 18 months of follow-up. Hyperthyroidism patients were aged 18 to 65 years and newly diagnosed, with disease duration of less than 2 months. Any patient with an uncontrolled infection, another autoimmune disease, pregnancy or lactation was excluded. Diagnoses were based on clinical symptoms, serum thyroxine and TRAb, thyroid ultrasound and orbital computed tomography. The TCR CDR3 was subjected to a first round of RT-PCR using the HTBI primer set and the Qiagen OneStep RT-PCR kit. Most expanded thyroid clonotypes (frequency above 0.001) were also detected in blood, a finding suggesting that blood repertoires may reflect thyroid immune responses. In cross-validation, a model built on a 13 V-J signature told ophthalmopathy apart from stable hyperthyroidism with over 85% sensitivity and about 81% specificity, and in testing the same model reached 80%/75%. During validation, the model predicted progression to ophthalmopathy a median of roughly six months ahead of onset, with approximately 71% sensitivity and less than 85% specificity. A discovery cohort of about a hundred patients, 43 with Graves' ophthalmopathy and approximately 60 with stable Graves' hyperthyroidism, was used to find distinguishing TCR V-J signatures. An independent validation cohort of around 19 hyperthyroidism patients and some 15 patients who later progressed to ophthalmopathy tested prospective prediction of ophthalmopathy. For training and testing, the 100 or so patients in the discovery cohort were randomly divided in a 7:3 ratio. In over five Graves' hyperthyroidism patients, the study also compared T-cell repertoires from thyroid tissue with T-cell repertoires from blood. Following sampling, methimazole starting at 30 mg daily was given to hyperthyroidism patients, and high-dose intravenous methylprednisolone was given to ophthalmopathy patients. The libraries were constructed in a second round of multiplex PCR and then size-selected and purified. Paired-end sequencing of the libraries was performed with 100 bp reads on an Illumina HiSeq2000. SOAPnuke was used to process the raw data, removing reads that contained adapters or uncalled bases, had a mean Phred below 15, or lacked an exact match to the constant primer or identifier. COPE v1.2.5 was used to merge the high-quality paired reads, and each unique nucleotide sequence was defined as a clonotype. MiTCR v1.1 was used to align the clonotypes against IMGT TRBV, TRBD and TRBJ reference segments. Analysis was restricted to V-J combinations with a frequency above 0.0001, which covered about 99% of repertoires. The TCS score was defined as F50 (clonal expansion) divided by E x V (chaos), with BLOSUM62-based TCRdist calculated between CDR3 peptides within each V-J. Welch's t-statistics and random forest reduced 450 to 600 V-J features to 13, which were used in a naive Bayes classifier (R e1071). Sample size was not statistically predetermined, and blinding of investigators to group allocation was not performed. TCR Vbeta CDR3 sequencing of some 140 peripheral blood samples (under 45 ophthalmopathy, approximately 80 hyperthyroidism and some 17 progressor patients) is reported in the paper.

The V and J segments used are TRBV5-1 and TRBJ1-2; confidence is insufficient to name the D gene. The clonotype comes from a woman aged 18-35 years with Graves disease. Donor details come from another sample of the same person, matched by shared clones. Here the sequenced sample was peripheral blood mononuclear cells (PBMCs), taken at new diagnosis, from a patient treated with antithyroid drugs. The DNA is as follows: TGCGCCAGCAGCTTGGAATCAGTCTCTTGGGAGGTCTCGTATGGCTACACCTTC. Its product reads: CASSLESVSWEVSYGYTF.